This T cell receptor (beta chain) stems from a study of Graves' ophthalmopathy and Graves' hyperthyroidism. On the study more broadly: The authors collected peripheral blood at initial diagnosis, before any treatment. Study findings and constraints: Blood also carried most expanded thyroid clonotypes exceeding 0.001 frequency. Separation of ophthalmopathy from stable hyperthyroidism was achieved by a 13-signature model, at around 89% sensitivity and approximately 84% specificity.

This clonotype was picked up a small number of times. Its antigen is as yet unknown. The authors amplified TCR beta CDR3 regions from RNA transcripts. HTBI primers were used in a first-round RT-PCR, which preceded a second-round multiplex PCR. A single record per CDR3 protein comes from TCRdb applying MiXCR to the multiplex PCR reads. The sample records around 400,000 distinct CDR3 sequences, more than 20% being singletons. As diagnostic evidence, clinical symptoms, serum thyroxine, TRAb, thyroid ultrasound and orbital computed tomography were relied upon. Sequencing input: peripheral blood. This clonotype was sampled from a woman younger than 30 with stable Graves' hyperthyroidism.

As DNA, the CDR3 is TGTGCCAGCAGCTGGGGGGGCGACACAGATACGCAGTATTTT. Encoded protein: CASSWGGDTDTQYF. The chain carries TRBV7-9 and TRBJ2-3, with TRBD2 as a possible D gene (7 bases). CDR3 length equals 14 residues. V gave up 4 bases and J gave up 2 bases, with 10 bases separating them. From germline, CDR1 is SEHNR and CDR2 FQNEAQ (reference sequence).